This T cell receptor beta chain derives from a study of blood T cell repertoires in COVID-19. As for the study in general: Samples came from the United States, Italy and Spain, spanning acute and convalescent COVID-19.

There are 15 residues in the CDR3. V lost 6 bases and J lost 4, with 16 bases in between. Germline loops: CDR1 MNHEY, CDR2 SVGAGI. Data came from immunoSEQ multiplex PCR; TCRdb stores just in-frame clones and leaves some out. The sample lists approximately 240,000 clones, 84% occurring once. The chain joins TRBV6-5 to TRBJ1-5; a weak D match, TRBD1 (6 bases). Sequencing input: peripheral blood. The sequence was collected from an older woman who had recovered from COVID-19. For the CDR3, the DNA is TGTGCCAGCAGCCCACGGGACAATCGAAATCAGCCCCAGCATTTT. Its protein is CASSPRDNRNQPQHF.